The subject of this entry is one T cell receptor (beta chain). There is no known antigen for this receptor. No clone much larger than this one lies a single base away; base qualities are absent. The data were obtained in a study of Ad26.COV2.S vaccination and SARS-CoV-2 variants (dated by TCRdb to about 2021). Some background on the complete study: The specificity and breadth of SARS-CoV-2-reactive T cell receptors after Ad26.COV2.S vaccination were assessed by TCRbeta repertoire sequencing. A total of some 30 samples were included in the TCR-sequenced set, comprising some 20 Ad26.COV2.S vaccine recipients, 5 placebo recipients and 8 SARS-CoV-2 convalescent individuals. Paper-wide results and their limitations: It was noted by the authors that total T cell responses may have been underestimated by the TCR breadth and depth analyses. Compared with placebo recipients, Ad26.COV2.S recipients showed higher spike-specific TCR breadth (P = 0.0014). Substantial breadth of spike-specific CD8+ and CD4+ T cell responses was reported after vaccination. Vaccine and placebo recipients had comparable non-spike TCR breadth, which fits with the vaccine containing only spike.

The time point label, read with the paper, signifies: individuals recovered from natural SARS-CoV-2 infection. The immunoSEQ Assay was the method used to sequence TCRbeta CDR3 regions. After extraction, genomic DNA underwent amplification by bias-controlled multiplex PCR, followed by high-throughput sequencing. In the authors' own workflow: To quantify the absolute abundance of each unique TCRbeta CDR3 region, sequences were collapsed and filtered. T cell fraction was estimated by normalizing TCRbeta template counts to usable DNA, which was measured by amplifying reference genes present in all nucleated cells. Repertoire TCRs were annotated as SARS-CoV-2-specific when V gene, CDR3 amino acid sequence and J gene were exactly matched to a known reactive TCR set. The reference SARS-CoV-2 TCR set came from MIRA and was filtered for enrichment in COVID-19-positive ImmuneCODE repertoires, removing public or cross-reactive TCRs. Using the MIRA antigens, annotated TCRs were further analysed by specific ORF or by position within an ORF. Depth was the summed frequency of annotated unique rearrangements, while breadth was defined as annotated unique rearrangements over total unique productive rearrangements. Group comparisons of TCR breadth used two-sided Wilcoxon rank-sum tests. Imported from immuneACCESS, the table was reduced by TCRdb to in-frame sequences with V and J called. These copies leave out some clones; in studies compared against another copy, an unresolved V gene accounts for under half, and the cause of the remainder is not known. The V and J calls and clone size were taken over from that table, and D and trimming were inferred from the DNA. This sample has around 350,000 clones in its table, and 90% to 95% of those were observed once. Under 4% of the sample lies in the top ten.

As encoded in the germline V gene (reference sequence), CDR1 is SGHNT while CDR2 is YYREEE. V sheds 4 bases and J sheds 3 bases, leaving 16 bases between their ends. The CDR3 spans 16 residues, from the cysteine through the phenylalanine. Only the CDR3 DNA is retained, 48 bases long and in frame from the first base. The chain was built from TRBV5-4 and TRBJ1-4, with TRBD1 perhaps the D gene, on 5 matching bases. The starting material was peripheral blood, obtained after recovery from COVID-19. The TCR was taken from a human donor who had recovered from COVID-19. The nucleotides are TGTGCCAGCAGCCCAGCCCCGGGACTGCCTAATGAAAAACTGTTTTTT. This gives the protein CASSPAPGLPNEKLFF.